The 4 T cell receptor beta chains reported below all come from one sample, sequenced in a study of T cells in localized non-small cell lung cancer. This table comes from immunoSEQ multiplex PCR, and its TCRdb copy is limited to in-frame clones, with some not included. The data show 1,500 or so clones, roughly 25% seen once. Here the sequenced sample was lung tumor tissue, taken before any cancer treatment. The origin of the receptors is a male donor aged 60 or older with stage III lung adenocarcinoma.

The sample holds a few counts of this clone. This chain joins TRBV6-8 and TRBJ1-1; 7 bases fit TRBD1. From germline, CDR1 is MNHGY and CDR2 SAAAGT. V was pared by 7 bases and J by 7 bases, with 6 bases of the junction left unmatched. CDR3 length equals 12 residues. Here the CDR3 DNA reads TGTGCCAGCAACCAGGGGGTTGGTGAAGCTTTCTTT. As protein: CASNQGVGEAFF.

This clone showed up just a few times. The genes are TRBV6-8 and TRBJ1-5, with TRBD1 as a possible D gene (6 bases). This CDR3 region has 15 residues. V was cut by 6 bases and J by 1 base, with 13 bases left in between. Germline lookup yields CDR1 MNHGY and CDR2 SAAAGT. In nucleotides, the CDR3 is TGTGCCAGCAGCCCTGCGGGGGCAAGCAATCAGCCCCAGCATTTT. This codes for CASSPAGASNQPQHF.

V usage is TRBV18 and J usage is TRBJ2-7; the D gene is possibly TRBD1 (6 bases). The V gene lost 2 bases and the J gene lost 3 bases, with 11 bases spanning the gap. The germline gives CDR1 KGHSH, CDR2 LQKENI. This CDR3 has 14 amino acids. CDR3 nucleotides: TGTGCCAGCTCACCATCCGGACAGAACTACGAGCAGTACTTC. It encodes CASSPSGQNYEQYF.

The chain combines TRBV19 with TRBJ2-3, with a weak D call TRBD1 (5 bases). The germline gives CDR1 LNHDA, CDR2 SQIVND (reference sequence). The length of the CDR3 is 15 residues. Trimming took off 7 bases at V and 4 bases at J, with 18 bases between the two ends. As DNA, the CDR3 is TGTGCCAGTACCCTAAAGGGGCTTCGGGCAGATACGCAGTATTTT. It is translated as CASTLKGLRADTQYF.